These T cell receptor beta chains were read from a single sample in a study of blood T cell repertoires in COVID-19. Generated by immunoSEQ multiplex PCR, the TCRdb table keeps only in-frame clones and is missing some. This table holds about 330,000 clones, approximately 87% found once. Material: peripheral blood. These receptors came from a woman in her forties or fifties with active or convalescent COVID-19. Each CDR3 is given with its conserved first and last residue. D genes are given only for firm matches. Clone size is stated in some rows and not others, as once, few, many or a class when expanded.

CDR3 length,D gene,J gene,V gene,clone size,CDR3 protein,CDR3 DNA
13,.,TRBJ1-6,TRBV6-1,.,CASSENWNSPLHF,TGTGCCAGCAGTGAAAACTGGAATTCACCCCTCCACTTT
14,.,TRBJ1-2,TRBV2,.,CASNRDTINYGYTF,TGTGCCAGCAACCGGGACACCATTAACTATGGCTACACCTTC
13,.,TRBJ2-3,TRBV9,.,CASSVEEMHTQYF,TGTGCCAGCAGCGTAGAGGAGATGCATACGCAGTATTTT
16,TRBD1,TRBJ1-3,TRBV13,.,CASSRGQGVSGNTIYF,TGTGCCAGCAGCCGGGGACAGGGGGTCTCTGGAAACACCATATATTTT
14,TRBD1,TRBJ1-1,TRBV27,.,CASKLQGANTEAFF,TGTGCCAGCAAACTACAGGGGGCGAACACTGAAGCTTTCTTT
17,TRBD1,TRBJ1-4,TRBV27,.,CASSLREWTGRSEKLFF,TGTGCCAGCAGTTTACGGGAATGGACAGGAAGATCTGAAAAACTGTTTTTT
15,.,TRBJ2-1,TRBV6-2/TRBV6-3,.,CASSQDSASYNEQFF,TGTGCCAGCAGCCAGGACTCGGCCTCCTACAATGAGCAGTTCTTC
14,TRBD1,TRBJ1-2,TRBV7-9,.,CASFGRDSSYGYTF,TGTGCCAGCTTCGGCCGGGACAGCTCTTATGGCTACACCTTC
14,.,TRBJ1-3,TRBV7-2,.,CASSSTGSGNTIYF,TGTGCCAGCAGCTCGACAGGTTCTGGAAACACCATATATTTT
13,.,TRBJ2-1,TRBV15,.,CATGLGAYNEQFF,TGTGCCACCGGGCTCGGGGCCTACAATGAGCAGTTCTTC
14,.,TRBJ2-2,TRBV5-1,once,CASSLVPGPGELFF,TGCGCCAGCAGCTTGGTTCCAGGGCCCGGGGAGCTGTTTTTT
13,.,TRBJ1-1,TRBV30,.,CAWSSSYDTEAFF,TGTGCCTGGAGTTCCTCGTATGACACTGAAGCTTTCTTT
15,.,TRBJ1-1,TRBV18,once,CASSPQQAKNTEAFF,TGTGCCAGCTCACCTCAACAGGCGAAGAACACTGAAGCTTTCTTT
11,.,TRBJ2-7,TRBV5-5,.,CASSPSREQYF,TGTGCCAGCAGCCCCTCCCGCGAGCAGTACTTC
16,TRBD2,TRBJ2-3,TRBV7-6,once,CASSSRTSGGPDTQYF,TGTGCCAGCAGCTCGAGGACTAGCGGGGGTCCAGATACGCAGTATTTT
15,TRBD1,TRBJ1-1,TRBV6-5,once,CASSLGQGMNTEAFF,TGTGCCAGCAGTTTAGGACAGGGAATGAACACTGAAGCTTTCTTT
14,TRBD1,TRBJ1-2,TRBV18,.,CASSLQGQIYGYTF,TGTGCCAGCTCACTCCAGGGACAGATATATGGCTACACCTTC
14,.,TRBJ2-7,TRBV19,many,CASKPTVSSYEQYF,TGTGCCAGTAAACCCACAGTGAGCTCCTACGAGCAGTACTTC
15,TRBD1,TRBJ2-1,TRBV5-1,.,CASSLRTGETNEQFF,TGCGCCAGCAGCTTGCGGACAGGGGAAACCAATGAGCAGTTCTTC
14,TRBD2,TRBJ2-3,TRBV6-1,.,CASRTSAHDGTQYF,TGTGCCAGCAGGACTAGCGCCCATGATGGTACGCAGTATTTT